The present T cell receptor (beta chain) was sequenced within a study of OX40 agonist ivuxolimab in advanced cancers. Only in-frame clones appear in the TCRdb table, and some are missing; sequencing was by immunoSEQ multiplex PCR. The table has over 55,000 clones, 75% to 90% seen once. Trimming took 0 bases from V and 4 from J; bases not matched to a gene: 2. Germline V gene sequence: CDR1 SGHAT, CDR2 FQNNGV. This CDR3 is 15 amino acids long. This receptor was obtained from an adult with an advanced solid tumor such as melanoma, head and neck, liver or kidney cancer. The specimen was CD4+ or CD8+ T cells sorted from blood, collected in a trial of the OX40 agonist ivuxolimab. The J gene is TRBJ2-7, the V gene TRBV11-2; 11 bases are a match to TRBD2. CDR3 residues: CASSLDPSGRYEQYF. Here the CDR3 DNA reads TGTGCCAGCAGCTTAGATCCTAGCGGGAGGTACGAGCAGTACTTC.